A selection of T cell receptor beta chains follows, all from one sample in a study of CDR3 diversity in severe acne. Each CDR3 protein gets one entry after TCRdb re-called the PCR reads with MiXCR. The table records almost 85,000 distinct CDR3 sequences, 51% of them present only once. Input material: blood. Every receptor here comes from a male donor in good health, without acne. Both conserved end residues are part of each CDR3. The D gene is left open where the match is weak. Only some rows state a clone size, as once, few, many or a class for expanded clones.

>TRBV27|-|-|TRBJ2-2
CASSLSPDRAGELFF
TGTGCCAGCAGTTTATCGCCCGATCGCGCCGGGGAGCTGTTTTTT
>TRBV6-6|-|many|TRBJ2-5
CASSTNRDTPGWTQYF
TGTGCCAGCAGTACGAATCGGGACACTCCAGGGTGGACCCAGTACTTC
>TRBV11-1|TRBD2|few|TRBJ2-5
CASSSSSGREETQYF
TGTGCCAGCAGCTCTTCTAGCGGGAGAGAAGAGACCCAGTACTTC
>TRBV5-6|-|-|TRBJ2-7
CASSFYICSAPRGTNYEQYF
-
>TRBV6-4|-|-|TRBJ2-5
CASSDWADTGETQYF
TGTGCCAGCAGTGACTGGGCAGACACCGGGGAGACCCAGTACTTC
>TRBV10-1|TRBD2|medium-sized|TRBJ2-7
CASSDPAAGGYEQYF
TGCGCCAGCAGTGACCCCGCGGCGGGAGGGTATGAGCAGTACTTC
>TRBV10-3|-|many|TRBJ2-2
CAITPGQGNTGELFF
TGTGCCATCACCCCAGGGCAGGGTAACACCGGGGAGCTGTTTTTT
>TRBV9|-|-|TRBJ1-1
CASSEGDNTEAFF
TGTGCCAGCAGCGAGGGGGACAACACTGAAGCTTTCTTT
>TRBV25-1|-|-|TRBJ1-2
CASSLLVGRGYGYTF
TGTGCCAGCAGTCTCCTCGTGGGCAGGGGCTATGGCTACACCTTC
>TRBV7-8|-|many|TRBJ2-7
CASSLERMGSYEQYF
TGTGCCAGCAGCTTAGAAAGAATGGGCTCCTACGAGCAGTACTTC
>TRBV6-5|-|many|TRBJ2-7
CASSYHRFSYEQYF
TGTGCCAGCAGTTATCACAGGTTTTCCTACGAGCAGTACTTC
>TRBV20-1|TRBD2|-|TRBJ2-7
CSASVGLAGGTYEQYF
TGCAGTGCTTCAGTCGGACTAGCGGGAGGTACCTACGAGCAGTACTTC
>TRBV18|-|-|TRBJ1-3
CASSRYHSGNTIYF
TGTGCCAGCTCCCGCTACCACTCTGGAAACACCATATATTTT
>TRBV25-1|TRBD1|medium-sized|TRBJ1-1
CASSSRTGGFMDTEAFF
TGTGCCAGCAGTTCCCGGACAGGGGGCTTTATGGACACTGAAGCTTTCTTT
>TRBV5-4|-|-|TRBJ2-7
CASSPGVSGEQYF
TGTGCCAGCAGCCCAGGGGTGTCGGGCGAGCAGTACTTC
>TRBV20-1|-|few|TRBJ1-6
CSARGHGGSPLHF
TGCAGTGCTAGAGGGCATGGGGGTTCACCCCTCCACTTT
>TRBV5-4|TRBD1|once|TRBJ1-6
CAGSLGGRGQNNSPLHF
TGTGCCGGCAGCTTGGGGGGCAGGGGACAGAATAATTCACCCCTCCACTTT
>TRBV7-8|-|many|TRBJ1-1
CASSLGGAFEAFF
TGTGCCAGCAGCTTAGGAGGGGCTTTTGAAGCTTTCTTT
>TRBV9|-|many|TRBJ2-1
CASSVAEFNNEQFF
TGTGCCAGCAGCGTAGCAGAGTTTAACAATGAGCAGTTCTTC
>TRBV18|-|-|TRBJ2-5
CASSPQAETQYF
TGTGCCAGCTCACCCCAGGCGGAGACCCAGTACTTC
>TRBV6-6|TRBD2|once|TRBJ2-7
CASNPGTSGDEQYF
TGTGCCAGCAATCCCGGGACTAGCGGGGACGAGCAGTACTTC
>TRBV6-5|-|many|TRBJ1-2
CASSYRPRGGYYGYTF
TGTGCCAGCAGTTACCGCCCTCGGGGTGGGTACTATGGCTACACCTTC
>TRBV25-1|-|-|TRBJ1-5
CASSEAGNNRPQHF
TGTGCCAGCAGTGAGGCAGGGAACAATCGGCCCCAGCATTTT
>TRBV18|-|-|TRBJ2-5
CASSPKASTETQYF
TGTGCCAGCTCACCTAAGGCGAGCACAGAGACCCAGTACTTC
>TRBV11-2|-|-|TRBJ2-2
CASSRRGTGELFF
TGTGCCAGCAGCCGTCGCGGCACCGGGGAGCTGTTTTTT
>TRBV11-1|-|-|TRBJ2-7
CAGSLDRLYEQYF
TGTGCCGGCAGCCTAGACAGGTTGTACGAGCAGTACTTC
>TRBV2|-|-|TRBJ1-1
CASSETRGGKNTEAFF
TGTGCCAGCAGTGAAACCCGGGGAGGGAAGAACACTGAAGCTTTCTTT
>TRBV5-1|-|-|TRBJ2-5
CASSLGSGQETQYF
TGCGCCAGCAGCCTAGGGTCGGGGCAAGAGACCCAGTACTTC
>TRBV20-1|TRBD2|-|TRBJ2-3
CSAKTSGRGLEDTQYF
TGCAGTGCTAAGACTAGCGGGAGAGGTCTCGAGGATACGCAGTATTTT
>TRBV11-3|TRBD2|many|TRBJ2-1
CASSLDGGRANEQFF
TGTGCCAGCAGCTTAGATGGCGGGAGGGCGAATGAGCAGTTCTTC
>TRBV20-1|TRBD2|-|TRBJ2-7
CSATSGTTYEQYF
TGCAGTGCTACTAGCGGCACAACCTACGAGCAGTACTTC
>TRBV6-1|TRBD2|-|TRBJ2-1
CASSEGTSGSYEQFF
TGTGCCAGCAGTGAAGGGACTAGCGGCTCCTACGAGCAGTTCTTC
>TRBV7-2|-|many|TRBJ1-3
CASSRGSGNTIYF
TGTGCCAGCAGCCGGGGGTCAGGAAACACCATATATTTT
>TRBV19|-|many|TRBJ1-3
CASSQQGNTIYF
TGTGCCAGTAGCCAACAAGGAAACACCATATATTTT
>TRBV7-9|-|-|TRBJ1-1
CASSSLGGTEAFF
TGTGCCAGCAGTTCGTTGGGGGGCACTGAAGCTTTCTTT
>TRBV2|-|-|TRBJ1-1
CASGVLTEAFF
TGTGCCAGCGGTGTACTCACTGAAGCTTTCTTT
>TRBV5-6|-|many|TRBJ1-2
CASSLGTLPPSSYGYTF
TGTGCCAGCAGCTTGGGCACCCTCCCTCCGAGCAGCTATGGCTACACCTTC
>TRBV7-9|TRBD2|-|TRBJ2-2
CASSRGLAGLANTGELFF
TGTGCCAGCAGCCGGGGACTAGCGGGACTTGCGAACACCGGGGAGCTGTTTTTT
>TRBV20-1|-|-|TRBJ2-7
CSARRGYEQYF
TGCAGTGCTAGGCGGGGCTACGAGCAGTACTTC
>TRBV20-1|TRBD1|-|TRBJ2-7
CSAAGTAPSEQYF
TGCAGTGCGGCTGGGACAGCCCCTAGCGAGCAGTACTTC
>TRBV2|-|-|TRBJ1-5
CAISEAKGSDPNQPQHF
TGTGCCATCAGTGAGGCTAAGGGGTCCGACCCCAATCAGCCCCAGCATTTT
>TRBV24-1|TRBD2|-|TRBJ2-1
CATSDWTSGVYNEQFF
TGTGCCACCAGTGACTGGACTAGCGGGGTCTACAATGAGCAGTTCTTC
>TRBV6-2/TRBV6-3|-|-|TRBJ1-3
CASSYTIYF
TGTGCCAGCAGTTACACCATATATTTT
>TRBV11-3|-|-|TRBJ1-6
CASSKDLSPLHF
TGTGCCAGCAGCAAGGACCTTTCACCCCTCCACTTT
>TRBV7-9|-|-|TRBJ2-7
CASSLDVSSGEQYF
TGTGCCAGCAGCTTAGACGTGTCAAGTGGCGAGCAGTACTTC
>TRBV5-8|TRBD1|many|TRBJ2-1
CASSRTTGSYNEQFF
TGTGCCAGCAGCAGAACGACAGGGTCCTACAATGAGCAGTTCTTC
>TRBV25-1|-|many|TRBJ2-2
CASSESASKATGELFF
TGTGCCAGCAGTGAATCGGCCAGCAAAGCCACCGGGGAGCTGTTTTTT
>TRBV6-1|-|-|TRBJ1-2
CASSDQAYGGYTF
TGTGCCAGCAGTGATCAAGCGTACGGGGGCTACACCTTC
>TRBV10-3|-|few|TRBJ2-2
CATRGTGELFF
TGTGCCACCCGTGGAACCGGGGAGCTGTTTTTT
>TRBV2|TRBD1|-|TRBJ1-2
CASRGTGGLVVNGYTF
TGTGCCAGCAGAGGGACAGGGGGTCTGGTGGTGAATGGCTACACCTTC
>TRBV25-1|TRBD2|-|TRBJ2-7
CASSGKAGGPSYEQYF
TGTGCCAGCAGTGGTAAAGCGGGAGGGCCTTCCTACGAGCAGTACTTC